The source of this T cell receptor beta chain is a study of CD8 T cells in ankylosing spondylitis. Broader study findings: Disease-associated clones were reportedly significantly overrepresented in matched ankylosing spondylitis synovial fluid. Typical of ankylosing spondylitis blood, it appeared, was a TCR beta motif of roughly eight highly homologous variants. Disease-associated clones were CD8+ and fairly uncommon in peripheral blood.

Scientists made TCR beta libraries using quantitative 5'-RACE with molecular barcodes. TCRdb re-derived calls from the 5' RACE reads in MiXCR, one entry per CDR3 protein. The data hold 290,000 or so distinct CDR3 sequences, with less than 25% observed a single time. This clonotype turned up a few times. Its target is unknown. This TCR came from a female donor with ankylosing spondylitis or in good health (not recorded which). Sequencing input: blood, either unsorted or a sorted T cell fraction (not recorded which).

This CDR3 reads CSARAGTLRDTEAFF. CDR3 nucleotides: TGCAGTGCTAGGGCTGGGACCCTCCGGGACACTGAAGCTTTCTTT. This sequence joins TRBV20-1 and TRBJ1-1; TRBD1 might be the D (5 bases). The ends were cut back, 3 bases at V and 3 bases at J, with 17 bases in the middle. The CDR3 contains 15 residues. Germline V lookup: CDR1 DFQATT, CDR2 SNEGSKA (reference sequence).